These 32 T cell receptor beta chains share one sample of origin, sequenced in a study of cytomegalovirus exposure and HLA in healthy donors. Primers included in the PCR were 60 Vbeta and 13 Jbeta primers. Clones were sequenced by immunoSEQ multiplex PCR, and TCRdb holds only the in-frame ones, with some missing. The sample contains approximately 150,000 clones, more than 65% of which appear only once. The material sequenced was PBMCs. These receptors all come from a woman aged 30 to 39 in good health and CMV-seronegative.

J is TRBJ2-1 and V is TRBV12-5; D is uncertain. Germline lookup yields CDR1 LGHNT and CDR2 FRNRAP. This CDR3 has 13 residues. V was pared by 7 bases and J by 0 bases, with 7 bases between. The CDR3 loop reads CASANSSYNEQFF. CDR3 coding DNA: TGTGCTAGTGCCAATTCCTCCTACAATGAGCAGTTCTTC.

The V call is TRBV18, the J call TRBJ2-7; D is possibly TRBD1 (5 bases). Germline V gives CDR1 KGHSH, CDR2 LQKENI. V lost 2 bases and J lost 0, with 14 bases in between. The CDR3 has 16 residues. The CDR3 loop reads CASSPLQGPSSYEQYF. The DNA of the CDR3 is TGTGCCAGCTCACCATTGCAGGGTCCGAGCTCCTACGAGCAGTACTTC.

The rearrangement joins TRBV10-1 to TRBJ2-7; 7 bases fit TRBD1. Germline loops: CDR1 WNHNN, CDR2 SYGVQD (reference sequence). The CDR3 is made up of 12 amino acids. The CDR3 coding sequence is TGCCCGACGACAGGGTTGGTCTACGAGCAGTACTTC. Its protein is CPTTGLVYEQYF.

The chain is built from TRBV29-1 and TRBJ2-7, with 13 bases that match TRBD2. The CDR3 length is 13 residues. V was pared by 7 bases and J by 7 bases, with 7 bases of the junction left unmatched. Germline V gives CDR1 SQVTM, CDR2 ANQGSEA. The CDR3 sequence is CSATSGGADEQYF. The DNA of the CDR3 is TGCAGCGCTACTAGCGGGGGGGCCGATGAGCAGTACTTC.

The chain carries TRBV13 and TRBJ1-1; D may be TRBD1 (5 bases). With 3 bases removed from V and 4 bases from J, the gap between germline ends came to 18 bases. Germline CDR1 and CDR2: PRHDT and FYEKMQ (reference sequence). The CDR3 totals 16 residues. The CDR3 loop reads CASSFAAGPRSTEAFF. For the CDR3, the DNA is TGTGCCAGCAGCTTTGCTGCGGGACCCCGGAGCACTGAAGCTTTCTTT.

This clone was observed once. This chain links TRBV29-1 with TRBJ1-6; 8 bases are shared with TRBD1. J lost 7 bases, V lost 5 bases, and 7 bases had no gene match. The CDR3 extends over 14 amino acids. CDR1 is SQVTM and CDR2 is ANQGSEA in the germline V gene. CDR3 bases: TGCAGCGTTTCCCAGGGGGCCCTCAATTCACCCCTCCACTTT. Its translation: CSVSQGALNSPLHF.

J is TRBJ1-1 and V is TRBV11-2; tentative D call: TRBD1 (6 bases). V gave up 2 bases and J gave up 0 bases, with 7 bases separating them. CDR1 and CDR2 (germline): SGHAT, FQNNGV. The CDR3 contains 14 residues. CDR3 loop: CASSLNRVNTEAFF. The CDR3 DNA is TGTGCCAGCAGCTTAAACAGGGTGAACACTGAAGCTTTCTTT.

The chain links TRBV6-5 to TRBJ1-1, with D unclear. CDR1 is MNHEY and CDR2 is SVGAGI in the germline V gene. This CDR3 has 12 residues. Trimming pared 6 bases from V and 13 bases from J, leaving 18 bases between. The CDR3 bases are TGTGCCAGCAGCCCGCGGAGGGCCGAGGTTTTCTTT. It specifies CASSPRRAEVFF.

This clone was seen just once. V gene TRBV27 combines with J gene TRBJ1-2; D possibly corresponds to TRBD1 (5 bases). The germline V gene encodes CDR1 MNHEY and CDR2 SMNVEV (reference sequence). With 1 base removed from V and 2 bases from J, the gap between germline ends came to 11 bases. The CDR3 contains 15 residues. The CDR3 sequence is CASSLYQGWNYGYTF. Written as DNA, the CDR3 is TGTGCCAGCAGTTTATATCAGGGATGGAACTATGGCTACACCTTC.

This chain connects TRBV7-2 to TRBJ2-7, with a tentative D call TRBD2 (5 bases). The germline CDR1 and CDR2 sequences are SGHTA and FQGNSA. The CDR3 is made up of 17 amino acids. Trimming took 1 base from V and 0 from J, leaving 16 bases between them. The CDR3 loop is CASSLGPLALSSYEQYF. Here the CDR3 DNA reads TGTGCCAGCAGCTTAGGACCCCTAGCTTTAAGCTCCTACGAGCAGTACTTC.

The V and J genes are TRBV6-1 and TRBJ2-6; possibly TRBD2 for D (5 bases). Germline assignment: CDR1 MNHNS and CDR2 SASEGT. V lost 1 base and J 0 bases, leaving 7 bases between the germline ends. The CDR3 totals 16 residues. The CDR3 is CASSEGGISGANVLTF. The DNA of the CDR3 is TGTGCCAGCAGTGAAGGAGGGATCTCTGGGGCCAACGTCCTGACTTTC.

The chain joins TRBV4-2 to TRBJ1-5; D is possibly TRBD1 (5 bases). The length of the CDR3 is 14 residues. Germline CDR1 and CDR2: LGHNA and YNFKEQ. V was shortened by 4 bases and J by 0 bases, with 7 bases between the two germline ends. CDR3 coding DNA: TGTGCCAGCAGCCCCGACAGTAGCAATCAGCCCCAGCATTTT. Translating gives CASSPDSSNQPQHF.

The genes are TRBV10-2 and TRBJ2-7, with a weak D call TRBD2 (6 bases). The CDR3 is 15 residues long. V was clipped by 0 bases and J by 2 bases, with 11 bases between them. In germline, CDR1 is WSHSY, CDR2 SAAADI. This chain's CDR3 is CASSESAGFPYEQYF. CDR3 bases: TGCGCCAGCAGTGAGTCTGCGGGGTTTCCCTACGAGCAGTACTTC.

This chain joins TRBV2 and TRBJ1-2, with TRBD1 matching over 11 bases. The CDR3 is 14 amino acids. The germline CDR1 and CDR2 sequences are SNHLY and FYNNEI. J gave up 8 bases and V 7 bases, and 9 bases lay outside the gene matches. The CDR3 spells CASKGTGGERGYTF. The DNA for the CDR3 is TGTGCCAGCAAGGGGACAGGGGGTGAAAGAGGCTACACCTTC.

The V gene is TRBV13, the J gene TRBJ2-2, with TRBD1 identical over 9 bases. V gave up 6 bases and J gave up 6 bases; unmatched junction bases: 17. CDR1 PRHDT and CDR2 FYEKMQ come from the germline V gene (reference sequence). This CDR3 contains 18 residues. CDR3 in DNA: TGTGCCAGCAGACCCGACTACGTCCCAGGACAGGGGCCCGGGGAGCTGTTTTTT. Residues: CASRPDYVPGQGPGELFF.

This rearrangement joins TRBV5-1 to TRBJ2-6, with D tentatively TRBD1 (5 bases). The CDR3 contains 18 residues. CDR1 is SGHRS, CDR2 YFSETQ, per germline. Trimming removed 2 bases at V and 0 bases at J, with 15 bases between. The CDR3 DNA reads TGCGCCAGCAGCTTACAGGTTCCGATCACCTCTGGGGCCAACGTCCTGACTTTC. This codes for CASSLQVPITSGANVLTF.

The V gene is TRBV7-2, the J gene TRBJ2-5; a possible D gene is TRBD1 (6 bases). Per the germline V gene, CDR1 is SGHTA and CDR2 is FQGNSA. Trimming took 5 bases from V and 2 from J, leaving 15 bases between them. CDR3 length: 15 amino acids. CDR3 in DNA: TGTGCCAGCAGCCCCGAAGGACAGCAACAAGAGACCCAGTACTTC. Its protein product is CASSPEGQQQETQYF.

The CDR3, as DNA: TGTGCCAGCATTAACAGGGGTCGAACCTTCACTGAAGCTTTCTTT. It specifies CASINRGRTFTEAFF. The genes are TRBV28 and TRBJ1-1; 7 bases are shared with TRBD1. Germline CDR1 MDHEN, CDR2 SYDVKM. CDR3 size: 15 residues. The trim removed 7 bases at V and 4 bases at J, leaving 12 bases unmatched.

Regarding this clone: Sequence at one end of the junction differs from germline and may be a read error. The V and J genes are TRBV7-2 and TRBJ1-2, with 7 nucleotides matching TRBD1. Germline assignment: CDR1 SGHTA and CDR2 FQGNSA. The CDR3 is 14 residues long. Here the CDR3 reads CASSKGAGDYGYPF. CDR3 sequence (DNA): TGTGCCAGCAGCAAGGGGGCAGGAGATTATGGCTACCCCTTC. The whole variable domain, remainder taken from reference TRBV7-2 and TRBJ1-2, is GAGVSQSPSNKVTEKGKDVELRCDPISGHTALYWYRQSLGQGLEFLIYFQGNSAPDKSGLPSDRFSAERTGGSVSTLTIQRTQQEDSAVYLCASSKGAGDYGYPFGSGTRLTVV.

J is TRBJ1-2 and V is TRBV10-3; D gene uncertain. The CDR3 length is 15 residues. V lost 5 bases and J 5 bases, leaving 18 bases between the germline ends. Per germline, CDR1 ENHRY and CDR2 SYGVKD. The CDR3 reads CAISTREGVLYGYTF. The CDR3 DNA sequence: TGTGCCATCAGTACCCGAGAGGGAGTTCTATATGGCTACACCTTC.

In DNA, the CDR3 is TGTGCCAGCAGTGGGAAGAACCCAAGACAGGGAGTGAACACTGAAGCTTTCTTT. Protein sequence: CASSGKNPRQGVNTEAFF. The J gene is TRBJ1-1, the V gene TRBV6-4, with TRBD1 matching over 7 bases. The CDR3 loop spans 18 amino acids. Germline V gene sequence: CDR1 MRHNA, CDR2 SNTAGT. V shed 4 bases, J shed 0 bases, and the junction held 14 bases outside the gene matches.

The genes are TRBV30 and TRBJ2-1; the D is unclear. The germline V gene has CDR1 GTSNPN and CDR2 SVGIG (reference sequence). There are 13 residues in the CDR3. The V end was cut by 4 bases, the J end by 3 bases, with 10 bases between. CDR3 sequence: CAWTHLNYNEQFF. In nucleotides, the CDR3 is TGTGCCTGGACTCACTTGAACTACAATGAGCAGTTCTTC. Based on the CDR3 plus reference TRBV30 and TRBJ2-1, the full variable domain is SQTIHQWPATLVQPVGSPLSLECTVEGTSNPNLYWYRQAAGRGLQLLFYSVGIGQISSEVPQNLSASRPQDRQFILSSKKLLLSDSGFYLCAWTHLNYNEQFFGPGTRLTVL.

The CDR3 reads CSASNPREQFF. CDR3 nucleotides: TGCAGTGCTAGTAATCCGAGGGAGCAGTTCTTC. The chain recombines TRBV20-1 with TRBJ2-1; D uncertain. The V and J ends lost 3 bases and 10 bases respectively, with 10 bases between them. Germline V gene data show CDR1 as DFQATT and CDR2 as SNEGSKA (reference sequence). This CDR3 has 11 residues.

CDR3 nucleotides: TGTGCCAGCAACATTGACAGGGCTGGAAACACCATATATTTT. Protein sequence: CASNIDRAGNTIYF. This chain uses TRBV2 with TRBJ1-3; 7 bases match TRBD1. Trimming cost V 7 bases and J 2 bases; bases outside gene matches: 5. The germline gives CDR1 SNHLY, CDR2 FYNNEI. CDR3 length: 14 residues.

The V gene is TRBV2, the J gene TRBJ1-1; maybe TRBD1 (6 bases). The germline V and J ends were trimmed by 4 bases and 8 bases, with 14 bases remaining between them. Germline V gives CDR1 SNHLY, CDR2 FYNNEI. The CDR3 contains 13 residues. CDR3: CASSAQGIGEAFF. The CDR3 bases are TGTGCCAGCAGTGCACAGGGCATCGGCGAAGCTTTCTTT.

The J gene is TRBJ2-1, the V gene TRBV4-1, with 11 bases identical to TRBD2. CDR3 size: 16 residues. Trimming removed 0 bases from V and 6 bases from J; junction bases left unmatched: 4. Germline V gives CDR1 MGHRA, CDR2 YSYEKL. CDR3 sequence (DNA): TGCGCCAGCAGCCAAGAATGGCTAGCGGGAGGCAATGAGCAGTTCTTC. Translation: CASSQEWLAGGNEQFF.

This rearrangement joins TRBV28 to TRBJ2-3, with D tentatively TRBD2 (6 bases). This CDR3 has 13 amino acids. Trimming stripped 1 base from V and 12 bases from J, with 14 bases between. The germline V gene encodes CDR1 MDHEN and CDR2 SYDVKM. The CDR3 DNA is TGTGCCAGCAGTTTATATCAACGGCGGGACCAGTATTTT. Amino acid sequence: CASSLYQRRDQYF.

The chain employs TRBV6-1 and TRBJ2-3; a possible D gene is TRBD2 (6 bases). Per germline, CDR1 MNHNS and CDR2 SASEGT. The CDR3 extends over 16 amino acids. Trimming left V 2 bases short and J 0 bases short, with 12 bases between. The CDR3 DNA follows: TGTGCCAGCAGTGAATTGGCGGGGAAGAGCACAGATACGCAGTATTTT. It codes for CASSELAGKSTDTQYF.

This clone was seen a few times. The genes are TRBV6-1 and TRBJ1-2; 8 bases match TRBD1. This CDR3 region has 12 residues. The junction had 2 bases not matched to a gene; V was cut back by 6 bases and J by 5 bases. In germline, CDR1 is MNHNS, CDR2 SASEGT. For the CDR3, the DNA is TGTGCCAGCAGCCGGACAGGGTATGGCTACACCTTC. Protein sequence: CASSRTGYGYTF.

This sequence joins TRBV6-6 and TRBJ1-2; D not resolved. The V end lost 2 bases, the J end lost 2 bases, and 6 bases lay between the germline ends. The CDR3 totals 13 residues. Germline CDR1 reads MNHNY; CDR2 reads SVGAGI (reference sequence). DNA of the CDR3: TGTGCCAGCAGTTACGGCAACAACTATGGCTACACCTTC. Translated, it gives CASSYGNNYGYTF.

The J gene is TRBJ2-3, the V gene TRBV27; 9 positions agree with TRBD2. The J segment lost 1 base and the V segment lost 6 bases, leaving 8 bases of the junction unmatched. The CDR3 covers 16 residues. From germline, CDR1 is MNHEY and CDR2 SMNVEV (reference sequence). In DNA form, the CDR3 reads TGTGCCAGCAGCCCAATAGCGGGGGCCCGCACAGATACGCAGTATTTT. It encodes CASSPIAGARTDTQYF.

About this clone itself: The junction departs from germline at one end; a sequencing error may be responsible. The V and J genes are TRBV6-1 and TRBJ2-7; D gene ambiguous. Germline CDR1 and CDR2: MNHNS and SASEGT. This CDR3 spans 11 amino acids. This CDR3 reads CASSEVYGQYF. CDR3 sequence (DNA): TGTGCCAGCAGTGAAGTCTACGGGCAGTACTTC.